Listed here is a single TCR beta chain. The data belong to a study of shared T cell receptors in the human thymus. The assay was immunoSEQ multiplex PCR, and TCRdb's table has in-frame clones only and misses some. The sample holds over 350,000 clones; approximately 95% are singletons and the top ten take roughly 0.02%. CDR1 is SGHAT and CDR2 is FQNNGV in the germline V gene. The CDR3 contains 15 residues. V was trimmed by 3 bases and J by 2 bases, leaving 14 bases between them. The genes are TRBV11-2 and TRBJ2-7; D gene unclear. The clonotype originates from a human donor. What was sequenced was thymocytes. The CDR3 region is CASSLGRTVTYEQYF. CDR3 nucleotides: TGTGCCAGCAGCTTGGGCCGCACAGTTACCTACGAGCAGTACTTC. The full variable domain, rest sourced from reference TRBV11-2 and TRBJ2-7, is EAGVAQSPRYKIIEKRQSVAFWCNPISGHATLYWYQQILGQGPKLLIQFQNNGVVDDSQLPKDRFSAERLKGVDSTLKIQPAKLEDSAVYLCASSLGRTVTYEQYFGPGTRLTVT.